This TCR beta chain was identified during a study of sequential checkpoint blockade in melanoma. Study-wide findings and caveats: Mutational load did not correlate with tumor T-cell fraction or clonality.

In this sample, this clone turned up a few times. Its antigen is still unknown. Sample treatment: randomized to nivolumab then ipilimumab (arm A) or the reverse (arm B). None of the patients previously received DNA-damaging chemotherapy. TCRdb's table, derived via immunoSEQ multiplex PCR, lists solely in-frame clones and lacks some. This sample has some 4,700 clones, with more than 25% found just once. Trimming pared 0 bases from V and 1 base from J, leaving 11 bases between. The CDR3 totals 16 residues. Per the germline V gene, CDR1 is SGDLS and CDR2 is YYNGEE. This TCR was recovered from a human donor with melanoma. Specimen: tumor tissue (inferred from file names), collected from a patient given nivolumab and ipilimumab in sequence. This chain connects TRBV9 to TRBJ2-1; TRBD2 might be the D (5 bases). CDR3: CASSVGPDFSYNEQFF. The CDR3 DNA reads TGTGCCAGCAGCGTAGGTCCGGACTTTTCCTACAATGAGCAGTTCTTC.